This T cell receptor beta chain is drawn from a study of graft-versus-host responses after intestinal transplantation. About the research overall: The transplants performed in recipients were multivisceral, liver-intestinal, or isolated intestinal. The study gave all recipients anti-thymocyte globulin induction, then tacrolimus and steroids for roughly 3 years.

With regard to this clone: The target antigen is unknown.

Clones were read by immunoSEQ multiplex PCR, and TCRdb kept only the in-frame ones, dropping some. The sample gives about 25,000 clones, about 95% of which show up once; about 0.8% is in the top ten. Germline trimming cut 6 bases from V and 7 bases from J; bases unmatched to any gene: 6. Germline CDR1 is SNHLY and CDR2 is FYNNEI. This CDR3 is built from 14 residues. Study results and limitations: Present in recipient marrow, GvH clones included some that appeared first in ileum or blood. Allograft clonal ratios (graft-versus-host to host-versus-graft) were high in patients who had graft-donor T cell macrochimerism.

The source of this sequence is a human patient who received an intestinal transplant, so some T cells may come from the graft donor. The source material was PBMCs, sampled approximately 32 days after intestinal transplant. The chain joins TRBV2 to TRBJ2-2; TRBD1 matches at 9 bases. The CDR3 DNA follows: TGTGCCAGCAGCGGGACAGGGCAGGGCGGGGAGCTGTTTTTT. The encoded protein is CASSGTGQGGELFF.